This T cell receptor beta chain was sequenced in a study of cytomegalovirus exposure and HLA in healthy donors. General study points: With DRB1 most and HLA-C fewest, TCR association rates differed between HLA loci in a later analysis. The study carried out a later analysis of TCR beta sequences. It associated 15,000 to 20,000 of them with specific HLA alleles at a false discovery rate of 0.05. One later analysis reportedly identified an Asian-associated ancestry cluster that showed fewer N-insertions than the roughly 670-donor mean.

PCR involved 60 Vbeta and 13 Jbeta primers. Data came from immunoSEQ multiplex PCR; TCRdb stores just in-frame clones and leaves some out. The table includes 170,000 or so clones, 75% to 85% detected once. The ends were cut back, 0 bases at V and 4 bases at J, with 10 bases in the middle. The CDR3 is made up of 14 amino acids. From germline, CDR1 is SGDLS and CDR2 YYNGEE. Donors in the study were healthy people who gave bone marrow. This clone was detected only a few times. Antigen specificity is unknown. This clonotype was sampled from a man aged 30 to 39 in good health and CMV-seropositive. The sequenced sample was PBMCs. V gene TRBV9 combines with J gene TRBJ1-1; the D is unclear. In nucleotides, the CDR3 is TGTGCCAGCAGCGTAGGCAGTAGCGGCACTGAAGCTTTCTTT. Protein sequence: CASSVGSSGTEAFF.